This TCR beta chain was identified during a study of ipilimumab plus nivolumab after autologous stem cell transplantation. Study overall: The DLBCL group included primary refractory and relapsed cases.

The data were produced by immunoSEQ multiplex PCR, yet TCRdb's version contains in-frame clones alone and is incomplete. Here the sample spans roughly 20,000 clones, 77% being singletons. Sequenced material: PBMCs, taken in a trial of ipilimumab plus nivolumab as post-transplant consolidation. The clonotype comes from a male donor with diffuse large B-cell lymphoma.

Here the CDR3 DNA reads TGTGCCAGCAGCTTAGTGGGTTCCGTTTACGAGCAGTACTTC. Translating gives CASSLVGSVYEQYF. The chain combines TRBV7-9 with TRBJ2-7; D not certain. The germline CDR1 and CDR2 sequences are SEHNR and FQNEAQ (reference sequence). Trimming removed 1 base from V and 4 bases from J, with 11 bases in between. The length of the CDR3 is 14 residues. Full variable domain (rest looked up from reference TRBV7-9 and TRBJ2-7): DTGVSQNPRHKITKRGQNVTFRCDPISEHNRLYWYRQTLGQGPEFLTYFQNEAQLEKSRLLSDRFSAERPKGSFSTLEIQRTEQGDSAMYLCASSLVGSVYEQYFGPGTRLTVT.